This entry lists 24 T cell receptor beta chains sequenced from one sample in a study of neurological immune-mediated disorders. TCRdb itself ran the 5' RACE reads through MiXCR, one entry per CDR3 protein. The sample shows roughly 76,000 distinct CDR3 sequences, 2.5% to 3.5% of them seen only once. Material for sequencing was PBMCs. The origin of the receptors is a woman aged 50 to 60 with multiple sclerosis.

The sample holds many counts of this clonotype. DNA for the CDR3: TGTGCCAGCAGTCCTGACAGGCTGAACACTGAAGCTTTCTTT. Translating gives CASSPDRLNTEAFF. The chain employs TRBV12-3 or TRBV12-4 and TRBJ1-1, with D possibly TRBD1 on 6 matching bases. This CDR3 contains 14 residues. V lost 5 bases and J 0 bases, leaving 10 bases between the germline ends.

This clonotype has a count of ten or more. The CDR3, as DNA: TGTGCCAGCAGTGTGACAGGGGCAGATACGCAGTATTTT. Protein sequence: CASSVTGADTQYF. The rearrangement links TRBV25-1 to TRBJ2-3; TRBD1 matches 8 bases. This CDR3 has 13 residues. CDR1 MGHDK and CDR2 SYGVNS come from the germline V gene. V lost 4 bases and J lost 4; bases outside the gene matches: 1.

This clonotype was counted ten times or more. This chain connects TRBV5-1 to TRBJ2-2; the match to TRBD1 covers 8 bases. V was pared by 0 bases and J by 6 bases, with 4 bases of the junction left unmatched. The CDR3 covers 15 residues. The germline V gene has CDR1 SGHRS and CDR2 YFSETQ. The CDR3 coding sequence is TGCGCCAGCAGCTTGGAGACAGGGGCACCCGGGGAGCTGTTTTTT. Translation gives CASSLETGAPGELFF. The full variable domain, rest sourced from reference TRBV5-1 and TRBJ2-2, is KAGVTQTPRYLIKTRGQQVTLSCSPISGHRSVSWYQQTPGQGLQFLFEYFSETQRNKGNFPGRFSGRQFSNSRSEMNVSTLELGDSALYLCASSLETGAPGELFFGEGSRLTVL.

As to this clonotype: A clone one base away is much larger, so this may be a read error. The DNA for the CDR3 is TGTGCCAGCAGTTACTCCTTCCGGGGCGCGAGCCTTGAGCAGTTCTTC. Residues: CASSYSFRGASLEQFF. This rearrangement joins TRBV6-2 or TRBV6-3 to TRBJ2-1, with D perhaps matching TRBD1 or TRBD2 (5 bases each). Per germline, CDR1 MNHEY and CDR2 SVGEGT. There are 16 residues in the CDR3. Between the trimmed V and J ends, which lost 0 bases and 9 bases, there was a span of 18 bases.

This clonotype was observed at least ten times. The CDR3 bases are TGCGCCAGCAACCCACCCCAGGGAAGCGAGCAGTACGTC. This translates into CASNPPQGSEQYV. The chain uses TRBV5-1 and TRBJ2-7, with D perhaps matching TRBD1 (5 bases). Germline V gene sequence: CDR1 SGHRS, CDR2 YFSETQ. This CDR3 spans 13 amino acids. V was cut by 6 bases and J by 6 bases, with 16 bases left in between.

This clonotype was recorded many times. This chain joins TRBV7-9 and TRBJ2-2; D remains unclear. Trimming pared 3 bases from V and 6 bases from J, leaving 11 bases between. Germline V gives CDR1 SEHNR, CDR2 FQNEAQ (reference sequence). CDR3 length equals 14 residues. The CDR3 DNA sequence: TGTGCCAGCAGCTTCGTTAGTTTGTCCGGGGAGCTGTTTTTT. Its translation: CASSFVSLSGELFF.

This clonotype has at least ten counts. The chain couples TRBV20-1 to TRBJ2-5, with 8 bases aligning to TRBD1. J lost 5 bases, V lost 1 base, and 12 bases had no gene match. The CDR3 has 16 amino acids. Per germline, CDR1 DFQATT and CDR2 SNEGSKA (reference sequence). CDR3 DNA: TGCAGTGCTAGAGGTCCTGCATCAGGGGGCCGGGAGACCCAGTACTTC. This gives the protein CSARGPASGGRETQYF.

This clonotype was observed many times. The chain couples TRBV7-6 to TRBJ2-2; D is unresolved. Germline lookup yields CDR1 SGHVS and CDR2 FNYEAQ. The V gene lost 5 bases and the J gene lost 2 bases, with 15 bases spanning the gap. The CDR3 consists of 16 residues. The CDR3 sequence: CASSPQLGSNTGELFF. The CDR3 nucleotides read TGTGCCAGCAGCCCACAGTTAGGGTCTAACACCGGGGAGCTGTTTTTT.

This clonotype was detected ten times or more. The gene calls are TRBV20-1 and TRBJ2-3; D not resolved. Trimming took off 5 bases at V and 3 bases at J, with 12 bases between the two ends. The CDR3 loop spans 13 amino acids. The germline V gene has CDR1 DFQATT and CDR2 SNEGSKA (reference sequence). Here the CDR3 DNA reads TGCAGTGCTTTCCCTGTTGGGACAGATACGCAGTATTTT. Amino acids: CSAFPVGTDTQYF.

Many counts were recorded for this clonotype. This chain uses TRBV5-1 with TRBJ2-6; unclear D gene. Germline V gene sequence: CDR1 SGHRS, CDR2 YFSETQ. V lost 0 bases, J lost 4 bases, and 2 bases lay in between. The CDR3 runs 13 residues. The chain's CDR3 is CASSLAGANVLTF. CDR3 DNA sequence: TGCGCCAGCAGCTTGGCAGGGGCCAACGTCCTGACTTTC.

This clonotype was counted many times. DNA of the CDR3: TGTGCCAGCAGTTCCACTAGCGGTAATACGCAGTATTTT. Translated: CASSSTSGNTQYF. This rearrangement joins TRBV12-3 or TRBV12-4 to TRBJ2-3, with 8 positions matching TRBD2. V dropped 4 bases and J dropped 7; count of bases not matched to a gene: 4. The CDR3 runs to 13 residues.

This clonotype has at least ten counts. The V and J genes are TRBV20-1 and TRBJ2-2, with 7 bases that match TRBD1. CDR3 length: 14 amino acids. V shed 2 bases and J 4 bases; nucleotides not matched to a gene: 4. Per germline, CDR1 DFQATT and CDR2 SNEGSKA (reference sequence). CDR3 DNA sequence: TGCAGTGCTAGATTACAGGGGTTCACCGGGGAGCTGTTTTTT. The encoded protein is CSARLQGFTGELFF.

This clonotype was counted many times. The CDR3 DNA is TGTGCCAGCAGCCGTCCCACGGCGACCGGGGAGCTGTTTTTT. This codes for CASSRPTATGELFF. This chain links TRBV6-5 with TRBJ2-2; D is unresolved. This CDR3 has 14 amino acids. With 6 bases removed from V and 5 bases from J, the gap between germline ends came to 13 bases. CDR1 and CDR2 (germline): MNHEY, SVGAGI.

This clonotype has a count of ten or more. The V and J genes are TRBV14 and TRBJ1-2; D is unclear. Germline V gene data show CDR1 as SGHDN and CDR2 as FVKESK. The CDR3 consists of 13 residues. Trimming shortened V by 3 bases and J by 5 bases, and 10 bases separated the two germline ends. For the CDR3, the DNA is TGTGCCAGCAGCCATGGACCTACGTATGGCTACACCTTC. It codes for CASSHGPTYGYTF.

This clonotype turned up a few times. As DNA, the CDR3 is TGCGCCAGCAGCCCTGACAGGGCTAATGGCTACACCTTC. This codes for CASSPDRANGYTF. The chain links TRBV5-1 to TRBJ1-2, with 7 bases that match TRBD1. V shed 4 bases and J 6 bases; nucleotides not matched to a gene: 6. This CDR3 has 13 amino acids. Germline CDR1 and CDR2: SGHRS and YFSETQ.

The table lists this clonotype with many counts. The genes are TRBV20-1 and TRBJ1-6; D may be TRBD1 (5 bases). V lost 6 bases and J lost 7, with 19 bases in between. The CDR3 is made up of 15 amino acids. The germline V gene has CDR1 DFQATT and CDR2 SNEGSKA (reference sequence). The CDR3 coding sequence is TGCAGTGCCAGCCTCCTGACGGGGCCCAATTCACCCCTCCACTTT. Translated: CSASLLTGPNSPLHF.

The sample holds many counts of this clonotype. The V gene is TRBV13, the J gene TRBJ1-4; no clear D. Germline values: CDR1 PRHDT, CDR2 FYEKMQ (reference sequence). This CDR3 has 14 amino acids. With 5 bases removed from V and 0 bases from J, the gap between germline ends came to 7 bases. CDR3 protein: CASSLYPTNEKLFF. The DNA of the CDR3 is TGTGCCAGCAGCCTGTACCCAACTAATGAAAAACTGTTTTTT.

This clonotype came up many times. The rearrangement uses TRBV7-2 and TRBJ2-1; weak D call: TRBD2 (6 bases). The germline gives CDR1 SGHTA, CDR2 FQGNSA. V lost 1 base and J lost 7, with 11 bases in between. The CDR3 spans 14 residues. CDR3 coding DNA: TGTGCCAGCAGCTTAGACCCTGCGGGGAATGAGCAGTTCTTC. Residues: CASSLDPAGNEQFF.

The sample holds many counts of this clonotype. V and J are TRBV20-1 and TRBJ1-1; the match to TRBD1 covers 8 bases. The V and J ends lost 2 bases and 3 bases, in that order; junction bases with no gene match: 8. From germline, CDR1 is DFQATT and CDR2 SNEGSKA (reference sequence). The CDR3 totals 15 residues. This CDR3 reads CSARNPLTGDTEAFF. CDR3 DNA sequence: TGCAGTGCTAGAAATCCTCTGACAGGGGACACTGAAGCTTTCTTT.

This clonotype was recorded many times. V is TRBV20-1 and J is TRBJ2-3; D is unresolved. Trimming removed 6 bases at V and 7 bases at J, with 11 bases between. Germline CDR1 is DFQATT and CDR2 is SNEGSKA (reference sequence). CDR3 length: 11 residues. The CDR3 DNA is TGCAGTGCCCTCCACCGACATACGCAGTATTTT. This encodes CSALHRHTQYF.

Regarding this clonotype: A much more abundant neighbour one base away suggests this may be a read error. The chain uses TRBV9 and TRBJ2-5; tentatively, D is TRBD2 (5 bases). The CDR3 contains 16 residues. Germline lookup yields CDR1 SGDLS and CDR2 YYNGEE. The CDR3 DNA follows: TGTGCCAGCAGCGTAGGTGCGGGTTATGGGGAAGAGAACCAGTACTTC. Its translation is CASSVGAGYGEENQYF.

The table lists this clonotype with many counts. This chain joins TRBV4-3 and TRBJ2-2; 8 nucleotides agree with TRBD2. The CDR3 extends over 17 amino acids. Germline lookup yields CDR1 LGHNA and CDR2 YSLEER. J was trimmed by 5 bases and V by 4 bases; bases with no gene match: 12. The DNA for the CDR3 is TGCGCCAGCAGCCGGGCTGCCGGGAGGGCCCTAACCGGGGAGCTGTTTTTT. It is translated as CASSRAAGRALTGELFF.

This clonotype showed up many times. V usage is TRBV20-1 and J usage is TRBJ2-5, with 9 bases matching TRBD2. The CDR3 runs 12 residues. J was trimmed by 4 bases and V by 6 bases; bases with no gene match: 3. Germline CDR1 is DFQATT and CDR2 is SNEGSKA (reference sequence). The CDR3 nucleotides read TGCAGTGCGCCGCGGGGGGGAGAGACCCAGTACTTC. Amino acid sequence: CSAPRGGETQYF.

There are many counts of this clonotype. This rearrangement joins TRBV4-3 to TRBJ2-1; 7 bases agree with TRBD2. The V gene end was trimmed by 4 bases and the J gene end by 1 base; junction bases not matched to a gene: 4. In germline, CDR1 is LGHNA, CDR2 YSLEER. The CDR3 covers 15 residues. CDR3 amino acids: CASSREGWSYNEQFF. CDR3 in DNA: TGCGCCAGCAGCCGGGAGGGGTGGTCCTACAATGAGCAGTTCTTC.